The rows below give T cell receptor beta chains drawn from one sample of a study of siplizumab effects on memory and regulatory T cells. The protocol was immunoSEQ multiplex PCR, while the TCRdb copy is restricted to in-frame clones and leaves out a portion. The sample has under 140,000 clones, about nine tenths seen once; the top ten hold approximately 1.3%. Specimen: CD4+ T cells sorted from blood. The receptor source for this set is a human donor in good health. CDR3s include the opening cysteine and the closing phenylalanine or tryptophan. Each record gives: V gene, CDR3 length, D gene, clone size, J gene, CDR3 protein, CDR3 DNA. The D gene is left open where the match is weak. Clone size is given for some rows only: seen once, a few or many times, or a class if the clone is expanded.

>TRBV6-6|16|.|.|TRBJ2-5
CASSYSPQDHQETQYF
TGTGCCAGCAGTTACTCCCCCCAGGACCACCAAGAGACCCAGTACTTC
>TRBV29-1|14|TRBD2|.|TRBJ2-1
CSVGTSWLYNEQFF
TGCAGCGTCGGGACTAGCTGGCTCTACAATGAGCAGTTCTTC
>TRBV7-2|15|TRBD1|.|TRBJ2-1
CASSYDRGSYNEQFF
TGTGCCAGCAGCTATGACAGGGGCTCCTACAATGAGCAGTTCTTC
>TRBV5-1|14|.|.|TRBJ2-5
CASSLDGSSGSQYF
TGCGCCAGCAGCTTGGACGGGTCAAGCGGCTCTCAGTACTTC
>TRBV19|13|.|.|TRBJ2-1
CASSPLRAGGQFF
TGTGCCAGTAGTCCTCTGCGAGCTGGCGGGCAGTTCTTC
>TRBV6-5|14|.|.|TRBJ2-2
CASSPGRHTGELFF
TGTGCCAGTTCTCCGGGACGACACACCGGGGAGCTGTTTTTT
>TRBV15|17|.|.|TRBJ2-7
CATSRESGSGSLYEQYF
TGTGCCACCAGCAGAGAGTCGGGGAGCGGTTCGCTCTACGAGCAGTACTTC
>TRBV27|13|.|.|TRBJ1-5
CASSSQGRQPQHF
TGTGCCAGCAGTAGTCAGGGGCGCCAGCCCCAGCATTTT
>TRBV5-6|15|.|once|TRBJ1-6
CASSLKAGPYSPLHF
TGTGCCAGCAGCTTGAAGGCGGGACCCTATTCACCCCTCCACTTT
>TRBV7-2|12|.|.|TRBJ2-7
CASSLYWDEQYF
TGTGCCAGCAGCTTATACTGGGACGAGCAGTACTTC
>TRBV27|12|.|.|TRBJ1-4
CASSLRGEKLFF
TGTGCCAGCAGCTTGCGGGGTGAAAAACTGTTTTTT
>TRBV18|16|TRBD1|.|TRBJ1-1
CASSPSGQGMNTEAFF
TGTGCCAGCTCACCATCGGGACAGGGCATGAACACTGAAGCTTTCTTT
>TRBV6-1|15|TRBD2|.|TRBJ2-3
CASSETSGGADTQYF
TGTGCCAGCAGTGAAACTAGCGGGGGGGCAGATACGCAGTATTTT
>TRBV28|12|.|.|TRBJ1-2
CASSLSRGGYTF
TGTGCCAGCAGTTTATCAAGGGGAGGCTACACCTTC
>TRBV4-1|16|TRBD1|.|TRBJ1-5
CASSQGQGPSNQPQHF
TGCGCCAGCAGCCAAGGACAGGGGCCTAGCAATCAGCCCCAGCATTTT
>TRBV27|20|.|.|TRBJ1-5
CASSFPLGLLVGRENQPQHF
TGTGCCAGCAGTTTCCCCCTCGGTCTGCTGGTAGGTAGGGAAAACCAGCCCCAGCATTTT
>TRBV4-2|19|TRBD2|.|TRBJ2-5
CASSPAGLAGFPSEETQYF
TGTGCCAGCAGCCCGGCAGGGCTAGCGGGGTTCCCTTCGGAAGAGACCCAGTACTTC
>TRBV11-2|15|TRBD2|.|TRBJ2-1
CASSFVGGRGNEQFF
TGTGCCAGCAGCTTTGTTGGCGGGAGAGGCAATGAGCAGTTCTTC
>TRBV5-1|17|TRBD1|.|TRBJ1-6
CASSLGGQVSYNSPLHF
TGCGCCAGCAGCTTGGGGGGACAGGTCTCCTATAATTCACCCCTCCACTTT
>TRBV5-1|15|.|.|TRBJ2-5
CASSIMTGSGETQYF
TGCGCCAGCAGCATTATGACAGGATCTGGAGAGACCCAGTACTTC
>TRBV29-1|12|.|.|TRBJ1-1
CSVHNKNTEAFF
TGCAGCGTCCACAACAAGAACACTGAAGCTTTCTTT
>TRBV5-1|15|.|.|TRBJ2-7
CASSLDPTVSYEQYF
TGCGCCAGCAGCTTGGACCCCACAGTCTCCTACGAGCAGTACTTC
>TRBV5-4|14|TRBD2|.|TRBJ2-7
CASSQGLAGDRQYF
TGTGCCAGCAGCCAGGGACTAGCGGGAGACCGGCAGTACTTC
>TRBV6-5|15|TRBD1|.|TRBJ1-2
CASNPGTGPHYGYTF
TGTGCCAGCAATCCCGGGACAGGGCCCCACTATGGCTACACCTTC
>TRBV30|16|TRBD2|.|TRBJ2-6
CAWTAGGSPPANVLTF
TGTGCCTGGACGGCGGGAGGCTCCCCGCCGGCCAACGTCCTGACTTTC
>TRBV5-8|16|TRBD2|.|TRBJ2-1
CASSLASGRNYNEQFF
TGTGCCAGCAGCTTGGCTAGCGGGAGAAACTACAATGAGCAGTTCTTC
>TRBV18|16|TRBD1|.|TRBJ2-3
CASSPTGTGGTDTQYF
TGTGCCAGCTCACCGACCGGGACAGGGGGAACAGATACGCAGTATTTT
>TRBV5-1|21|TRBD1|.|TRBJ2-3
CASSLAADRLARVSHTDTQYF
TGCGCCAGCAGCTTGGCCGCGGACAGGTTAGCGAGGGTGTCCCACACAGATACGCAGTATTTT
>TRBV2|15|.|.|TRBJ1-1
CASSGGGLGNTEAFF
TGTGCCAGCAGTGGAGGGGGTTTGGGGAACACTGAAGCTTTCTTT
>TRBV5-1|14|.|.|TRBJ2-2
CASSPPSHTGELFF
TGCGCCAGCAGCCCCCCGTCCCACACCGGGGAGCTGTTTTTT
>TRBV2|14|TRBD2|few|TRBJ2-1
CASRAGLAHNEQFF
TGTGCCAGCAGGGCCGGACTAGCGCACAATGAGCAGTTCTTC
>TRBV10-1|14|.|.|TRBJ2-2
CASPELTNTGELFF
TGCGCCAGCCCAGAACTGACGAACACCGGGGAGCTGTTTTTT
>TRBV4-1|18|TRBD1|.|TRBJ2-2
CASSQGLLGQGRAGELFF
TGCGCCAGCAGCCAAGGGCTACTTGGACAGGGTAGGGCCGGGGAGCTGTTTTTT
>TRBV14|15|.|once|TRBJ1-6
CASSQVSGWNSPLHF
TGTGCCAGCAGCCAAGTTTCAGGGTGGAATTCACCCCTCCACTTT
>TRBV2|16|TRBD1|.|TRBJ2-7
CASIKNRDRGRGEQYF
TGTGCCAGCATTAAGAACCGGGACAGGGGGAGAGGGGAGCAGTACTTC
>TRBV5-1|13|.|.|TRBJ2-7
CASSLAVSREQYF
TGCGCCAGCAGCTTGGCCGTAAGTCGCGAGCAGTACTTC
>TRBV27|15|TRBD2|.|TRBJ2-3
CASTSGLAGQDTQYF
TGTGCCAGTACCTCGGGGCTAGCGGGCCAAGATACGCAGTATTTT
>TRBV7-7|15|.|.|TRBJ2-5
CASSPRGSTLETQYF
TGTGCTAGCAGCCCCAGGGGCTCGACTTTGGAGACCCAGTACTTC
>TRBV6-5|15|TRBD1|.|TRBJ2-5
CASSPGTGKRETQYF
TGTGCCAGCAGCCCCGGGACAGGGAAGCGAGAGACCCAGTACTTC
>TRBV19|15|TRBD1|.|TRBJ1-3
CASSIDRVAGNTIYF
TGTGCCAGTAGTATCGACAGGGTGGCTGGAAACACCATATATTTT
>TRBV9|16|TRBD2|once|TRBJ2-1
CASSALLTSGRNEQFF
TGTGCCAGCAGCGCCCTACTGACTAGCGGGAGAAATGAGCAGTTCTTC
>TRBV5-4|14|.|.|TRBJ2-5
CASSLVQSQETQYF
TGTGCCAGCAGCTTGGTGCAGTCCCAAGAGACCCAGTACTTC
>TRBV5-6|14|TRBD1|.|TRBJ2-5
CASSGTGRQETQYF
TGTGCCAGCAGCGGGACAGGGAGGCAAGAGACCCAGTACTTC
>TRBV2|11|.|.|TRBJ2-5
CASRYQETQYF
TGTGCCAGCAGGTACCAAGAGACCCAGTACTTC
>TRBV5-6|16|.|.|TRBJ2-3
CASSLKDLTLPDTQYF
TGTGCCAGCAGTCTTAAGGACCTTACCCTACCAGATACGCAGTATTTT
>TRBV11-2|14|TRBD1|.|TRBJ1-2
CASSGQGANYGYTF
TGTGCCAGCAGCGGACAGGGGGCGAACTATGGCTACACCTTC